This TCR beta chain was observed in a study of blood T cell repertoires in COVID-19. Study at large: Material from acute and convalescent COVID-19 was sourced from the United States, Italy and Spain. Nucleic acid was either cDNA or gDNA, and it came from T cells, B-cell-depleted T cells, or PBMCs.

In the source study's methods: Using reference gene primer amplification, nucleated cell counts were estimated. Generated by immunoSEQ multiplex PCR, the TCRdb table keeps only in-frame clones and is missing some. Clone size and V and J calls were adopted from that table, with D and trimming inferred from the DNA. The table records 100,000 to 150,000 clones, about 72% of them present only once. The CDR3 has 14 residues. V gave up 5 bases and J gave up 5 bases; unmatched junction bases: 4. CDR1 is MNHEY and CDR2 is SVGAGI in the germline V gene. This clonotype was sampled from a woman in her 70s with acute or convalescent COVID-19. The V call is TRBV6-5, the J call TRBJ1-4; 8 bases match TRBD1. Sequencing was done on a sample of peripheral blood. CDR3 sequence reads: CASSPGGDNEKLFF. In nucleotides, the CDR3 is TGTGCCAGCAGTCCAGGGGGCGACAATGAAAAACTGTTTTTT.